These T cell receptor beta chains were read from a single sample in a study of beta chain features in type 1 diabetes. The method was immunoSEQ multiplex PCR; TCRdb's version includes in-frame clones alone and lacks a portion of them. The sample includes around 250,000 clones, more than 11% of them seen just once. The sequenced sample was naive CD4+ T cells from blood. The source of these receptors is a man under 40 with type 1 diabetes. CDR3s include the opening cysteine and the closing phenylalanine or tryptophan. D genes are given only for firm matches. Clone sizes are given selectively: once, few, many, or a class where the clone is expanded.

j_call: TRBJ2-1
cdr3_length: 18
clone_size: few
v_call: TRBV5-1
d_call: TRBD2
cdr3_nt: TGCGCCAGCCGCGCCCCTAAAGAGCGGGAGGCCCCCCCCCGTCGAGTGGTCTTC
cdr3_aa: CASRAPKEREAPPRRVVF

j_call: TRBJ2-3
cdr3_length: 16
clone_size: .
v_call: TRBV6-5
d_call: TRBD1
cdr3_nt: TGTGCCAGCAGTTACTCGGGACAGGGGGGCCCAGATACGCAGTATTTT
cdr3_aa: CASSYSGQGGPDTQYF

j_call: TRBJ2-7
cdr3_length: 15
clone_size: .
v_call: TRBV4-2
d_call: TRBD2
cdr3_nt: TGTGCCAGCAGCTCACCGGGACTAGTAGGATTGGAGCAGTACTTC
cdr3_aa: CASSSPGLVGLEQYF

j_call: TRBJ2-1
cdr3_length: 15
clone_size: .
v_call: TRBV5-6
d_call: TRBD2
cdr3_nt: TGTGCCAGCAGTAAGAGCGGGGGGCCATACAATGAGCAGTTCTTC
cdr3_aa: CASSKSGGPYNEQFF

j_call: TRBJ2-5
cdr3_length: 14
clone_size: .
v_call: TRBV6-5
d_call: TRBD1
cdr3_nt: TGTGCCAGCAGGCCTCCGGGACAGGGGGAGACCCAGTACTTC
cdr3_aa: CASRPPGQGETQYF

j_call: TRBJ2-3
cdr3_length: 13
clone_size: few
v_call: TRBV10-3
d_call: TRBD2
cdr3_nt: TGTGCCATCAGTAGACTAGCTGCAGATACGCAGTATTTT
cdr3_aa: CAISRLAADTQYF

j_call: TRBJ1-6
cdr3_length: 13
clone_size: few
v_call: TRBV5-4
d_call: .
cdr3_nt: TGTGCCAGCAGCGAAGAAAGGAGTTCACCCCTCCACTTT
cdr3_aa: CASSEERSSPLHF

j_call: TRBJ1-5
cdr3_length: 15
clone_size: .
v_call: TRBV30
d_call: TRBD1
cdr3_nt: TGTGCCTGGAGTGTAGGTACAGGGGGAAATCAGCCCCAGCATTTT
cdr3_aa: CAWSVGTGGNQPQHF

j_call: TRBJ2-1
cdr3_length: 14
clone_size: .
v_call: TRBV19
d_call: .
cdr3_nt: TGTGCCAGTAGTATGGGCAGGGATCTGAATGAGCAGTTCTTC
cdr3_aa: CASSMGRDLNEQFF

j_call: TRBJ2-1
cdr3_length: 14
clone_size: .
v_call: TRBV19
d_call: TRBD1
cdr3_nt: TGTGCCAGTAGCAATGGACAGGGCACCAATGAGCAGTTCTTC
cdr3_aa: CASSNGQGTNEQFF

j_call: TRBJ2-7
cdr3_length: 14
clone_size: .
v_call: TRBV5-5
d_call: .
cdr3_nt: TGTGCCAGCAGCTTGGACAGGCCAGTCTACGAGCAGTACTTC
cdr3_aa: CASSLDRPVYEQYF

j_call: TRBJ2-7
cdr3_length: 15
clone_size: few
v_call: TRBV6-5
d_call: TRBD2
cdr3_nt: TGTGCCAGCAGTTACTACGGTAGCGGGGCCTACGAGCAGTACTTC
cdr3_aa: CASSYYGSGAYEQYF

j_call: TRBJ1-2
cdr3_length: 15
clone_size: few
v_call: TRBV6-5
d_call: .
cdr3_nt: TGTGCCAGCAGACCCCGGACGGGACTTAACTATGGCTACACCTTC
cdr3_aa: CASRPRTGLNYGYTF

j_call: TRBJ1-1
cdr3_length: 15
clone_size: few
v_call: TRBV28
d_call: TRBD1
cdr3_nt: TGTGCCAGCAGGCCCTCCGGGACAGGTCAGGCTGAAGCTTTCTTT
cdr3_aa: CASRPSGTGQAEAFF

j_call: TRBJ2-1
cdr3_length: 17
clone_size: few
v_call: TRBV11-3
d_call: .
cdr3_nt: TGTGCCAGCAGCCCCTACCTGGGGGGGGCCTACTACAATGAGCAGTTCTTC
cdr3_aa: CASSPYLGGAYYNEQFF

j_call: TRBJ2-1
cdr3_length: 12
clone_size: few
v_call: TRBV28
d_call: .
cdr3_nt: TGTGCCAGCAGTTTCGCGCTGAGTGAGCAGTTCTTC
cdr3_aa: CASSFALSEQFF

j_call: TRBJ2-1
cdr3_length: 13
clone_size: few
v_call: TRBV29-1
d_call: TRBD2
cdr3_nt: TGCAGCGAGATAGCGGGAGGGGGGAATGAGCAGTTCTTC
cdr3_aa: CSEIAGGGNEQFF

j_call: TRBJ2-3
cdr3_length: 15
clone_size: .
v_call: TRBV7-9
d_call: .
cdr3_nt: TGTGCCAGCAGCTCCCCCGGAGGCGCCGGTGATACGCAGTATTTT
cdr3_aa: CASSSPGGAGDTQYF

j_call: TRBJ1-1
cdr3_length: 13
clone_size: .
v_call: TRBV19
d_call: TRBD1
cdr3_nt: TGTGCCAGTTTGGACAGGGGCGACACTGAAGCTTTCTTT
cdr3_aa: CASLDRGDTEAFF

j_call: TRBJ2-1
cdr3_length: 15
clone_size: .
v_call: TRBV11-3
d_call: TRBD1
cdr3_nt: TGTGCCAGCAGCTTAGACAGGGGGCCCCACAATGAGCAGTTCTTC
cdr3_aa: CASSLDRGPHNEQFF

j_call: TRBJ1-5
cdr3_length: 13
clone_size: few
v_call: TRBV2
d_call: .
cdr3_nt: TGTGCCAGTTCAAGCTTCCACAATCAGCCCCAGCATTTT
cdr3_aa: CASSSFHNQPQHF

j_call: TRBJ2-7
cdr3_length: 15
clone_size: .
v_call: TRBV4-1
d_call: TRBD1
cdr3_nt: TGCGCCAGCAGGCGACCCGGGACAGGACCCTACGAGCAGTACTTC
cdr3_aa: CASRRPGTGPYEQYF

j_call: TRBJ2-1
cdr3_length: 10
clone_size: few
v_call: TRBV27
d_call: TRBD2
cdr3_nt: TGTGCCAGCATCGGGAGGGAGCAGTTCTTC
cdr3_aa: CASIGREQFF

j_call: TRBJ2-5
cdr3_length: 14
clone_size: few
v_call: TRBV6-1
d_call: .
cdr3_nt: TGTGCCAGCAGCAAAGGGGGACAACAAGAGACCCAGTACTTC
cdr3_aa: CASSKGGQQETQYF

j_call: TRBJ2-5
cdr3_length: 12
clone_size: few
v_call: TRBV6-5
d_call: .
cdr3_nt: TGTGCCAGCAGCAGGGCCCGAGAGACCCAGTACTTC
cdr3_aa: CASSRARETQYF

j_call: TRBJ1-1
cdr3_length: 12
clone_size: .
v_call: TRBV29-1
d_call: TRBD1
cdr3_nt: TGCAGCGTTGCTCAGGGGGACACTGAAGCTTTCTTT
cdr3_aa: CSVAQGDTEAFF

j_call: TRBJ2-7
cdr3_length: 17
clone_size: .
v_call: TRBV5-1
d_call: TRBD1
cdr3_nt: TGCGCCAGCAGCTTGGCCAAGTGGGACAGGGGAATCTACGAGCAGTACTTC
cdr3_aa: CASSLAKWDRGIYEQYF

j_call: TRBJ2-5
cdr3_length: 13
clone_size: few
v_call: TRBV5-1
d_call: .
cdr3_nt: TGCGCCAGCAGCTTTGTCGGGCAAGAGACCCAGTACTTC
cdr3_aa: CASSFVGQETQYF

j_call: TRBJ2-2
cdr3_length: 14
clone_size: few
v_call: TRBV29-1
d_call: TRBD1
cdr3_nt: TGCAGCGTCGAGGGACAGGAGAACACCGGGGAGCTGTTTTTT
cdr3_aa: CSVEGQENTGELFF

j_call: TRBJ2-1
cdr3_length: 15
clone_size: few
v_call: TRBV5-1
d_call: .
cdr3_nt: TGCGCCAGCAGCTTGGGGGGGGGCGGGGAGAATGAGCAGTTCTTC
cdr3_aa: CASSLGGGGENEQFF

j_call: TRBJ2-3
cdr3_length: 13
clone_size: .
v_call: TRBV6-6
d_call: .
cdr3_nt: TGTGCCAGCAGCGCGCCTAGCACAGATACGCAGTATTTT
cdr3_aa: CASSAPSTDTQYF

j_call: TRBJ2-5
cdr3_length: 11
clone_size: .
v_call: TRBV20-1
d_call: .
cdr3_nt: TGCAGTGGTACGGTACAAGAGACCCAGTACTTC
cdr3_aa: CSGTVQETQYF

j_call: TRBJ2-2
cdr3_length: 14
clone_size: .
v_call: TRBV2
d_call: .
cdr3_nt: TGTGCCAGCAGTGCACTAGCTGCAACCGGGGAGCTGTTTTTT
cdr3_aa: CASSALAATGELFF

j_call: TRBJ2-5
cdr3_length: 15
clone_size: .
v_call: TRBV18
d_call: TRBD2
cdr3_nt: TGTGCCAGCTCAATCACTAGCGGGAGTCGAGAGACCCAGTACTTC
cdr3_aa: CASSITSGSRETQYF

j_call: TRBJ2-2
cdr3_length: 13
clone_size: few
v_call: TRBV14
d_call: .
cdr3_nt: TGTGCCAGCAGCCAAGTCGCGGTCGGGGAGCTGTTTTTT
cdr3_aa: CASSQVAVGELFF

j_call: TRBJ2-3
cdr3_length: 14
clone_size: .
v_call: TRBV29-1
d_call: TRBD2
cdr3_nt: TGCAGCGTTTCTGGCGGGAGAATATCAGATACGCAGTATTTT
cdr3_aa: CSVSGGRISDTQYF

j_call: TRBJ2-7
cdr3_length: 13
clone_size: .
v_call: TRBV2
d_call: TRBD1
cdr3_nt: TGTGCCAGCAACTCACAGGGGCCTTACGAGCAGTACTTC
cdr3_aa: CASNSQGPYEQYF

j_call: TRBJ2-1
cdr3_length: 14
clone_size: .
v_call: TRBV30
d_call: .
cdr3_nt: TGTGCCTGGAGTCCGGACAATTCCTACAATGAGCAGTTCTTC
cdr3_aa: CAWSPDNSYNEQFF

j_call: TRBJ2-1
cdr3_length: 14
clone_size: .
v_call: TRBV5-1
d_call: TRBD1
cdr3_nt: TGCGCCAGCAGCTCGGGACAGACCTACAATGAGCAGTTCTTC
cdr3_aa: CASSSGQTYNEQFF

j_call: TRBJ2-2
cdr3_length: 15
clone_size: many
v_call: TRBV23-1
d_call: .
cdr3_nt: TGCGCCAGCAGTCATCTACAGGAGAACACCGGGGAGCTGTTTTTT
cdr3_aa: CASSHLQENTGELFF

j_call: TRBJ2-5
cdr3_length: 15
clone_size: .
v_call: TRBV4-1
d_call: TRBD1
cdr3_nt: TGCGCCAGCAGCCCCCGACAGGGTAGGGGAGAGACCCAGTACTTC
cdr3_aa: CASSPRQGRGETQYF

j_call: TRBJ2-2
cdr3_length: 16
clone_size: few
v_call: TRBV6-5
d_call: TRBD1
cdr3_nt: TGTGCCAGCAGTTCCCGGGGACAGGGTTACACCGGGGAGCTGTTTTTT
cdr3_aa: CASSSRGQGYTGELFF

j_call: TRBJ2-7
cdr3_length: 13
clone_size: few
v_call: TRBV30
d_call: .
cdr3_nt: TGTGCCTGGAGTGTAAATCTAGAAGACGAGCAGTACTTC
cdr3_aa: CAWSVNLEDEQYF